In this sample, the clone carrying this T cell receptor beta chain turned up once. Authors' methods: Estimates of nucleated cell counts were drawn from the amplification of reference gene primers. Clones were read by immunoSEQ multiplex PCR, and TCRdb kept only the in-frame ones, dropping some. D and trimming come from the DNA, and the V and J calls and clone size come from that table. The data show some 160,000 clones, 86% seen once. This CDR3 comprises 16 residues. The V gene lost 5 bases and the J gene lost 4 bases, with 20 bases spanning the gap. Germline assignment: CDR1 SEHNR and CDR2 FQNEAQ (reference sequence). These data originate in a study of blood T cell repertoires in COVID-19. Background on the study: Donors in the United States, Italy and Spain gave samples during acute or convalescent COVID-19. PBMCs, B-cell-depleted T cells, or T cells provided the cDNA or gDNA that made up the material.

This sequence was found in a woman in her seventies with acute or convalescent COVID-19. The rearrangement uses TRBV7-9 and TRBJ1-1; D possibly corresponds to TRBD1 (5 bases). The sample taken for sequencing was peripheral blood. As DNA, the CDR3 is TGTGCCAGCAGCCAAAAGGGAACAGGAGTAGGCACTGAAGCTTTCTTT. Protein sequence: CASSQKGTGVGTEAFF.